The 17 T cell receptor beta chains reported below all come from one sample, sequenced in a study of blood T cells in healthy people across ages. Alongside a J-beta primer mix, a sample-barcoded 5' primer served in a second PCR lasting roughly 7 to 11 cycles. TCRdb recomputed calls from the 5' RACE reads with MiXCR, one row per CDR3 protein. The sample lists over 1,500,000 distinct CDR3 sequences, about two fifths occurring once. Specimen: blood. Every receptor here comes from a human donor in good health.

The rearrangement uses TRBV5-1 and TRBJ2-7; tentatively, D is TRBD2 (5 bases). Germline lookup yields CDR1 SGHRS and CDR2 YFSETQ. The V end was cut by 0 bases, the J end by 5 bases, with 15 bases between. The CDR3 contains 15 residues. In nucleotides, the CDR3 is TGCGCCAGCAGCTTGGGGACTGCGCGCGGCGACGAGCAGTACTTC. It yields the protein CASSLGTARGDEQYF.

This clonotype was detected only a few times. The CDR3 DNA follows: TGTGCCAGCAGCTTAGGGGACGGTGAAGCTTTCTTT. Translated, it gives CASSLGDGEAFF. J is TRBJ1-1 and V is TRBV5-6; maybe TRBD1 (5 bases). Deletions cut 2 bases from V and 7 bases from J, with 9 bases between. From germline, CDR1 is SGHDT and CDR2 YYEEEE. This CDR3 contains 12 residues.

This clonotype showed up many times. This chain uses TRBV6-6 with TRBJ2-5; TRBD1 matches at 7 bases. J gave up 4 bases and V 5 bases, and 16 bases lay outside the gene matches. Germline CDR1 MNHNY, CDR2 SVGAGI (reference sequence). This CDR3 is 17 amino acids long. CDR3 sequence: CASSRQAPGTVRETQYF. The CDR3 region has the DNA TGTGCCAGCAGTCGACAAGCCCCCGGGACAGTCAGAGAGACCCAGTACTTC.

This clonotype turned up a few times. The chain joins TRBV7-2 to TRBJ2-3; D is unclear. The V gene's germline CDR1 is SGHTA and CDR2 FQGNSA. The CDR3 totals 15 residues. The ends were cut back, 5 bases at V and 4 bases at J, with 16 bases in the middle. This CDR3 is CASSPEGSGSDTQYF. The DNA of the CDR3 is TGTGCCAGCAGCCCCGAAGGGTCCGGGTCAGATACGCAGTATTTT.

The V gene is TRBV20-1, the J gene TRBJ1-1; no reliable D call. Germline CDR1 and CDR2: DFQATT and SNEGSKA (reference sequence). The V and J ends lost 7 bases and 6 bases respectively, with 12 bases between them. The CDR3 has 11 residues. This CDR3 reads CSDLAVPEAFF. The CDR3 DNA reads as TGCAGTGACTTAGCAGTCCCTGAAGCTTTCTTT.

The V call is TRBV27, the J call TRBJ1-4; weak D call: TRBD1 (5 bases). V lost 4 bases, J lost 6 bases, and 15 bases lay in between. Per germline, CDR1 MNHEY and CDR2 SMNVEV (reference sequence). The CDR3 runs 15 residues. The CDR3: CASSWFGGEDEKLFF. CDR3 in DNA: TGTGCCAGCAGTTGGTTTGGAGGGGAGGATGAAAAACTGTTTTTT.

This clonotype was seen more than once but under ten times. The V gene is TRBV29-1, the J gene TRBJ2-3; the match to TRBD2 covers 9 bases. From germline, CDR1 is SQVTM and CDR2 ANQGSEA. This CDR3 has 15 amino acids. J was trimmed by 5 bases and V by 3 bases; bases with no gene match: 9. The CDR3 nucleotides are TGCAGCGTTGATGGGGGCGGGGGGGAAGGAGATACGCAGTATTTT. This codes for CSVDGGGGEGDTQYF.

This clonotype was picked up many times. The CDR3 spells CSVGSNTEAFF. CDR3 coding DNA: TGCAGCGTTGGATCGAACACTGAAGCTTTCTTT. The chain couples TRBV29-1 to TRBJ1-1, with no clear D. Trimming cost V 4 bases and J 1 base, with 4 bases left between them. Germline V CDR1 and CDR2: SQVTM, ANQGSEA. The CDR3 loop spans 11 amino acids.

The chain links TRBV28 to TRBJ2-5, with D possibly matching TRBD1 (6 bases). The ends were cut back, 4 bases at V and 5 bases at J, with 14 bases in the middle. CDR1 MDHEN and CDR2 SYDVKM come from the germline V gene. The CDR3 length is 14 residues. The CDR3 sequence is CASSSPGVGETQYF. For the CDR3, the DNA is TGTGCCAGCAGTTCTCCAGGGGTGGGGGAGACCCAGTACTTC.

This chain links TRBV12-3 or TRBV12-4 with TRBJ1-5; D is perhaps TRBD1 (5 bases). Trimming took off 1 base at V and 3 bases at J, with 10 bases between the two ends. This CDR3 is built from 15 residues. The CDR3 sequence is CASSLGRANNQPQHF. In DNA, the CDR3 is TGTGCCAGCAGTTTAGGCAGGGCTAACAATCAGCCCCAGCATTTT.

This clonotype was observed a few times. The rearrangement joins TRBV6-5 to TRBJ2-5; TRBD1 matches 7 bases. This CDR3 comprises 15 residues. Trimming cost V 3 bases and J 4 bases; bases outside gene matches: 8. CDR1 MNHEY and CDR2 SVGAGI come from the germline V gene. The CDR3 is CASSYGPTGVETQYF. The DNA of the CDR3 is TGTGCCAGCAGTTATGGACCCACAGGGGTAGAGACCCAGTACTTC.

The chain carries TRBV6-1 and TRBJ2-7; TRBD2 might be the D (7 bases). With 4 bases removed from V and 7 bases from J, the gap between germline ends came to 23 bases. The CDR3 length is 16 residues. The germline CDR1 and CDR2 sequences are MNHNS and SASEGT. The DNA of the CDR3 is TGTGCCAGCAGTGCATTCCGGGGGGCCGGGGGTGAGGAGCAGTACTTC. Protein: CASSAFRGAGGEEQYF.

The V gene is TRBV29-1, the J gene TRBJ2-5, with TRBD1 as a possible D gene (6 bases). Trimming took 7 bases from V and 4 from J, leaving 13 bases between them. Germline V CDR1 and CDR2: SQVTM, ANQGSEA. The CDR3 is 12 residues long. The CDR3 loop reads CSANRGGETQYF. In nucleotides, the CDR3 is TGCAGCGCAAATCGAGGGGGAGAGACCCAGTACTTC.

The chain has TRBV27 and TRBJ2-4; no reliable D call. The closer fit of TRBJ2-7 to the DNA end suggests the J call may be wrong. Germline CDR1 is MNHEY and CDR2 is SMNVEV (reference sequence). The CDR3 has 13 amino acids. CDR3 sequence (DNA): TGTGCCAGCAGGCTCAGCCGCAGCCACGAGCAGTACTTC. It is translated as CASRLSRSHEQYF.

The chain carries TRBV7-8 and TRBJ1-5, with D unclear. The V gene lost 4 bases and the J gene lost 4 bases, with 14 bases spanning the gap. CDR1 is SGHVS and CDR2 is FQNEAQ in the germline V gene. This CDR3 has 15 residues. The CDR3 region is CASSSRERANQPQHF. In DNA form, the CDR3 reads TGTGCCAGCAGCTCGAGAGAGAGGGCGAATCAGCCCCAGCATTTT.

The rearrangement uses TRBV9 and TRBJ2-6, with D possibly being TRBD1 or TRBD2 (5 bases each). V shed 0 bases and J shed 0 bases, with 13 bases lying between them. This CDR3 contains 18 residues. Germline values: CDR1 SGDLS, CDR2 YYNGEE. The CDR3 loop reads CASSVAVGGGSGANVLTF. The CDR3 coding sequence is TGTGCCAGCAGCGTAGCGGTGGGTGGGGGCTCTGGGGCCAACGTCCTGACTTTC.

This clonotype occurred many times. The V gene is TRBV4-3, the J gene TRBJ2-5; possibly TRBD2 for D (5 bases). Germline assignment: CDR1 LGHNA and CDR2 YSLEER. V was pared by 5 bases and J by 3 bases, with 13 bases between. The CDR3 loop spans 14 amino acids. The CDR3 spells CASSDLRGEETQYF. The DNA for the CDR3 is TGCGCCAGCAGCGATCTACGGGGAGAAGAGACCCAGTACTTC.